These T cell receptor beta chains were read from a single sample in a study of shared clonotypes between healthy human individuals. Assay used: immunoSEQ multiplex PCR; TCRdb lists only in-frame clones, some missing. Of some 2.1 million clones in the sample, about 95% were seen once. Sequenced: naive CD8+ T cells sorted from blood. These receptors were taken from a man younger than 35 in good health. Both conserved end residues are part of each CDR3. Each record gives: J gene, clone size, D gene, V gene, CDR3 DNA, CDR3 protein. The D gene is left open where the match is weak. Size is omitted from some rows. Given values are once, few, many or a class for expanded clones.

TRBJ1-1 | NA | NA | TRBV4-3 | TGCGCCAGCAGCCCACAGGAGGGGGAGAGTTCGACTGAAGCTTTCTTT | CASSPQEGESSTEAFF
TRBJ2-7 | NA | NA | TRBV7-2 | TGTGCCAGCAGCCGGGACGTCTCCTACGAGCAGTACTTC | CASSRDVSYEQYF
TRBJ2-7 | NA | TRBD2 | TRBV27 | TGTGCCAGCAGTTTATCCAGCGGGACCGCTAAATTCTCCTACGAGCAGTACTTC | CASSLSSGTAKFSYEQYF
TRBJ2-7 | NA | NA | TRBV25-1 | TGTGCCAGCAGCAGGGGTAACGAGCAGTACTTC | CASSRGNEQYF
TRBJ2-3 | NA | NA | TRBV4-1 | TGCGCCAGCAGCCAAATAGGTGGAGATACGCAGTATTTT | CASSQIGGDTQYF
TRBJ2-7 | NA | NA | TRBV6-5 | TGTGCCAGCAGACACCCGGAGGGGGACCTATACGAGCAGTACTTC | CASRHPEGDLYEQYF
TRBJ2-1 | NA | TRBD2 | TRBV27 | TGTGCCAGCAGTCCGTACGGACTAGCGGGGCGTAATGAGCAGTTCTTC | CASSPYGLAGRNEQFF
TRBJ2-7 | NA | NA | TRBV4-1 | TGCGCCAGCAGCCAAGCGGGCGGTTCCTACGAGCAGTACTTC | CASSQAGGSYEQYF
TRBJ2-1 | NA | TRBD1 | TRBV4-3 | TGCGCCAGCAGCCAAGATTTCGTCCAGGGGGTATACAATGAGCAGTTCTTC | CASSQDFVQGVYNEQFF
TRBJ2-7 | NA | TRBD2 | TRBV10-3 | TGTGCCATCAGTGAGTCGAATGTTGGTAGCGGGACCTACGAGCAGTACTTC | CAISESNVGSGTYEQYF
TRBJ2-7 | NA | TRBD1 | TRBV5-1 | TGCGCCAGCAGCGACCGGGACAGGGAGTCCTACGAGCAGTACTTC | CASSDRDRESYEQYF
TRBJ2-1 | NA | NA | TRBV27 | TGTGCCAGCAGTAAGATTGGGTGGGGGGCGCACGAGCAGTTCTTC | CASSKIGWGAHEQFF
TRBJ2-5 | NA | NA | TRBV27 | TGTGCCAGCAGTTTATGGCTCCGGGAGACCCAGTACTTC | CASSLWLRETQYF
TRBJ2-1 | NA | TRBD1 | TRBV13 | TGTGCCAGCAGCGTAATCCCGGGACAGGGTGGAATCAATGAGCAGTTCTTC | CASSVIPGQGGINEQFF
TRBJ2-5 | NA | TRBD1 | TRBV4-1 | TGCGCCAGCAGCCAAACCGGGACAGGGGGCATTGAGACCCAGTACTTC | CASSQTGTGGIETQYF
TRBJ1-4 | once | NA | TRBV5-4 | TGTGCCAGCAGCTTGGACGGTGGAAATGAAAAACTGTTTTTT | CASSLDGGNEKLFF